This T cell receptor (beta chain) comes out of a study of blood T cell repertoires in COVID-19. CDR1 and CDR2 (germline): SGHRS, YFSETQ. CDR3 length: 12 amino acids. Trimming removed 5 bases at V and 2 bases at J, with 7 bases between. Assay used: immunoSEQ multiplex PCR; TCRdb lists only in-frame clones, some missing. The sample holds 400,000 to 550,000 clones, roughly 91% seen once. The chain combines TRBV5-1 with TRBJ1-2, with no clear D. Material for sequencing was peripheral blood. This clonotype was obtained from a woman aged 25 to 39 with acute or convalescent COVID-19. CDR3 protein: CASSSGNYGYTF. In DNA, the CDR3 is TGCGCCAGCAGTTCGGGGAACTATGGCTACACCTTC.